These 3 T cell receptor beta chains came from one sample sequenced in a study of blood T cell repertoires in COVID-19. Sequencing used immunoSEQ multiplex PCR; TCRdb keeps in-frame clones, though not all of them. This sample yields roughly 35,000 clones, of which over 70% are seen a single time; around 29% belongs to the top ten. Input material: peripheral blood. These receptors came from a man older than 75 with acute or convalescent COVID-19.

The J gene is TRBJ1-6, the V gene TRBV11-2, with 7 bases that match TRBD1. This CDR3 is 15 amino acids long. Trimming took 5 bases from V and 7 from J; bases not matched to a gene: 8. Germline V gene lookup returns CDR1 SGHAT and CDR2 FQNNGV. The CDR3 DNA reads as TGTGCCAGCAGCCACGGGGACAGAAGAAATTCACCCCTCCACTTT. Translating it yields CASSHGDRRNSPLHF.

The gene calls are TRBV19 and TRBJ2-3; 10 bases align to TRBD1. V was clipped by 5 bases and J by 0 bases; unmatched bases: 14. There are 19 residues in the CDR3. CDR1 is LNHDA, CDR2 SQIVND, per germline (reference sequence). The CDR3 reads CASSGVPGQGTPSTDTQYF. The DNA of the CDR3 is TGTGCCAGTAGTGGGGTCCCGGGACAGGGGACCCCTAGCACAGATACGCAGTATTTT.

The V call is TRBV9, the J call TRBJ2-3; D is possibly TRBD2 (7 bases). The V gene lost 3 bases and the J gene lost 3 bases, with 17 bases spanning the gap. This CDR3 has 16 amino acids. Germline assignment: CDR1 SGDLS and CDR2 YYNGEE. CDR3 region: CASSESLGGPTDTQYF. Here the CDR3 DNA reads TGTGCCAGCAGCGAGTCCCTGGGGGGGCCTACAGATACGCAGTATTTT.